What follows is one TCR beta chain and its context. Trimming cost V 5 bases and J 6 bases; bases outside gene matches: 7. In germline, CDR1 is MNHEY, CDR2 SVGAGI. The CDR3 runs 15 residues. This entry is derived from a study of OX40 agonist ivuxolimab in advanced cancers. Study information: Head and neck, renal cell, melanoma or hepatocellular carcinoma were the cancers that dose-escalation patients had.

The data were produced by immunoSEQ multiplex PCR, yet TCRdb's version contains in-frame clones alone and is incomplete. The repertoire holds about 78,000 clones, approximately 80% seen once, with over 0.4% in the top ten. The sample in question was CD4+ or CD8+ T cells sorted from blood, obtained in a trial of the OX40 agonist ivuxolimab. V usage is TRBV6-5 and J usage is TRBJ2-1; 10 nucleotides align to TRBD1. This receptor was identified in an adult with an advanced solid tumor such as melanoma, head and neck, liver or kidney cancer. As DNA, the CDR3 is TGTGCCAGCAGTCTTAGACAGGGGGCACTCAATGAGCAGTTCTTC. It translates to CASSLRQGALNEQFF.